Following are 29 T cell receptor beta chains from one sample sequenced in a study of blood T cell repertoires in COVID-19. Using immunoSEQ multiplex PCR, the repertoire was profiled, and TCRdb retains in-frame clones only, with some absent. In the table there are 40,000 to 65,000 clones, 60% to 85% of which are singletons. Material: peripheral blood. Source of these receptors: a human donor with active or convalescent COVID-19. The donor label of this sample is uncertain.

J is TRBJ1-1 and V is TRBV9, with D unclear. This CDR3 is 14 amino acids long. The V end was cut by 2 bases, the J end by 2 bases, with 10 bases between. Germline V gives CDR1 SGDLS, CDR2 YYNGEE. The CDR3 protein is CASSVTFYNTEAFF. Here the CDR3 DNA reads TGTGCCAGCAGCGTGACATTCTACAACACTGAAGCTTTCTTT.

The rearrangement uses TRBV6-2 or TRBV6-3 and TRBJ2-2, with TRBD1 matching 9 bases. Germline V gene sequence: CDR1 MNHEY, CDR2 SVGEGT. J was trimmed by 6 bases and V by 2 bases; bases with no gene match: 4. The CDR3 consists of 15 residues. The CDR3 sequence: CASSYGDRVSGELFF. DNA for the CDR3: TGTGCCAGCAGTTACGGGGACAGGGTTTCCGGGGAGCTGTTTTTT.

This clone was seen more than once but under ten times. The V call is TRBV7-2, the J call TRBJ2-1, with D tentatively TRBD2 (5 bases). This CDR3 contains 15 residues. V was shortened by 8 bases and J by 1 base, with 15 bases between the two germline ends. Germline values: CDR1 SGHTA, CDR2 FQGNSA. As DNA, the CDR3 is TGTGCCAGCTCAGAGGGCCCCGGTTCCTACAATGAGCAGTTCTTC. Translation: CASSEGPGSYNEQFF.

The J gene is TRBJ2-1, the V gene TRBV2; 9 nucleotides agree with TRBD2. V was clipped by 7 bases and J by 14 bases; unmatched bases: 6. Germline CDR1 and CDR2: SNHLY and FYNNEI. CDR3 size: 11 residues. CDR3 residues: CASTPSGKEFF. CDR3 coding DNA: TGTGCCAGCACTCCTAGCGGGAAAGAGTTCTTC.

This clone appeared once. The chain employs TRBV29-1 and TRBJ2-4, with D possibly being TRBD1 (6 bases). The length of the CDR3 is 16 residues. The V and J ends lost 0 bases and 3 bases respectively, with 15 bases between them. CDR1 and CDR2 (germline): SQVTM, ANQGSEA. The CDR3 reads CSVEDQGRSGKNIQYF. The CDR3 DNA reads as TGCAGCGTTGAAGATCAGGGGCGTTCGGGCAAAAACATTCAGTACTTC.

This clone was seen a handful of times. The rearrangement joins TRBV2 to TRBJ2-7, with 11 bases fitting TRBD2. Unmatched junction bases numbered 4, after V lost 5 bases and J lost 4 bases. The CDR3 contains 14 residues. Germline lookup yields CDR1 SNHLY and CDR2 FYNNEI. CDR3 amino acids: CASSTSGSGYEQYF. The CDR3 region has the DNA TGTGCCAGCAGTACTAGCGGGAGTGGGTACGAGCAGTACTTC.

The V gene is TRBV7-2, the J gene TRBJ2-5, with 7 bases aligning to TRBD2. CDR3 length: 14 amino acids. Germline V gene sequence: CDR1 SGHTA, CDR2 FQGNSA. J gave up 5 bases and V 5 bases, and 8 bases lay outside the gene matches. The CDR3 nucleotides read TGTGCCAGCAGCAAACAGCGGGGAGGGGAGACCCAGTACTTC. Its translation: CASSKQRGGETQYF.

The chain combines TRBV29-1 with TRBJ2-2; D is ambiguous. Germline CDR1 SQVTM, CDR2 ANQGSEA. The CDR3 sequence is 13 residues long. Trimming removed 3 bases from V and 6 bases from J, with 11 bases in between. CDR3 protein: CSVEGQHAGELFF. The CDR3, as DNA: TGCAGCGTTGAGGGCCAACACGCCGGGGAGCTGTTTTTT.

This chain uses TRBV2 with TRBJ1-4; 12 positions agree with TRBD1. With V trimmed by 6 bases and J by 8 bases, 16 bases remained unmatched. This CDR3 comprises 18 residues. CDR1 is SNHLY, CDR2 FYNNEI, per germline. This CDR3 reads CASSTGTGGSQGGEKLFF. DNA for the CDR3: TGTGCCAGCAGCACCGGGACAGGGGGCTCACAGGGAGGAGAAAAACTGTTTTTT.

This chain connects TRBV5-1 to TRBJ2-2; perhaps TRBD1 as D (6 bases). V was trimmed by 0 bases and J by 5 bases, leaving 17 bases between them. Germline loops: CDR1 SGHRS, CDR2 YFSETQ. This CDR3 spans 17 amino acids. CDR3 DNA: TGCGCCAGCAGCTTGGGAGGTCAAGGGGGACATACCGGGGAGCTGTTTTTT. It encodes CASSLGGQGGHTGELFF.

This sequence joins TRBV7-8 and TRBJ2-7; 7 nucleotides line up with TRBD2. Unmatched junction bases numbered 3, after V lost 1 base and J lost 6 bases. This CDR3 region has 13 residues. Germline V gene lookup returns CDR1 SGHVS and CDR2 FQNEAQ. The CDR3 DNA reads as TGTGCCAGCAGCTTAGGGGGAGGGCGCGAGCAGTACTTC. This translates into CASSLGGGREQYF. Using reference TRBV7-8 and TRBJ2-7 for the parts outside the CDR3, the full variable domain is GAGVSQSPRYKVAKRGQDVALRCDPISGHVSLFWYQQALGQGPEFLTYFQNEAQLDKSGLPSDRFFAERPEGSVSTLKIQRTQQEDSAVYLCASSLGGGREQYFGPGTRLTVT.

The J gene is TRBJ2-5, the V gene TRBV19; D is perhaps TRBD1 (5 bases). There are 15 residues in the CDR3. Germline CDR1 is LNHDA and CDR2 is SQIVND (reference sequence). The germline V and J ends were trimmed by 6 bases and 5 bases, with 19 bases remaining between them. CDR3: CASRTVSGSRETQYF. CDR3 sequence (DNA): TGTGCCAGTAGAACGGTGTCAGGGTCTCGGGAGACCCAGTACTTC. The full variable domain, its missing parts supplied by reference TRBV19 and TRBJ2-5, is DGGITQSPKYLFRKEGQNVTLSCEQNLNHDAMYWYRQDPGQGLRLIYYSQIVNDFQKGDIAEGYSVSREKKESFPLTVTSAQKNPTAFYLCASRTVSGSRETQYFGPGTRLLVL.

This clone has only a few counts. V gene TRBV5-1 combines with J gene TRBJ2-1, with a weak D call TRBD1 (6 bases). The CDR3 length is 15 residues. The germline CDR1 and CDR2 sequences are SGHRS and YFSETQ. The ends were cut back, 3 bases at V and 8 bases at J, with 18 bases in the middle. CDR3 sequence: CASSSQGLSVDEQFF. As DNA, the CDR3 is TGCGCCAGCAGCTCACAGGGCTTAAGTGTCGATGAGCAGTTCTTC. The complete variable domain, with remaining parts taken from reference TRBV5-1 and TRBJ2-1, reads KAGVTQTPRYLIKTRGQQVTLSCSPISGHRSVSWYQQTPGQGLQFLFEYFSETQRNKGNFPGRFSGRQFSNSRSEMNVSTLELGDSALYLCASSSQGLSVDEQFFGPGTRLTVL.

This clone was counted between two and nine times. The V gene is TRBV7-8, the J gene TRBJ1-2, with TRBD1 matching 11 bases. The CDR3 consists of 15 residues. V dropped 4 bases and J dropped 4; count of bases not matched to a gene: 5. Germline loops: CDR1 SGHVS, CDR2 FQNEAQ. The CDR3, as DNA: TGTGCCAGCAGCTCCGGACAGGGGGCTGTCTATGGCTACACCTTC. Protein sequence: CASSSGQGAVYGYTF.

V and J are TRBV11-2 and TRBJ2-7, with 12 bases lining up with TRBD2. Losses at the gene ends were 5 bases for V and 2 bases for J; bases not matched to a gene: 10. This CDR3 has 17 amino acids. Germline CDR1 SGHAT, CDR2 FQNNGV. The CDR3 DNA follows: TGTGCCAGCAGCACCCCTACTAGCGGGGGGAGGACCTACGAGCAGTACTTC. Protein product: CASSTPTSGGRTYEQYF.

This clone occurred a few times. This same CDR3 is encoded by further DNA sequences in the sample. This sequence joins TRBV12-3 or TRBV12-4 and TRBJ2-5; D is uncertain. V was trimmed by 3 bases and J by 1 base, leaving 6 bases between them. The CDR3 covers 13 residues. The CDR3: CASSFSLQETQYF. In DNA form, the CDR3 reads TGTGCCAGCAGTTTTAGTCTCCAAGAGACCCAGTACTTC.

This chain joins TRBV5-4 and TRBJ2-1; D gene unclear. The CDR3 is 12 residues long. Germline V gives CDR1 SGHNT, CDR2 YYREEE (reference sequence). V lost 2 bases and J lost 6, with 6 bases in between. Written as DNA, the CDR3 is TGTGCCAGCAGCTTAACTATCAATGAGCAGTTCTTC. Its protein product is CASSLTINEQFF.

This chain uses TRBV11-3 with TRBJ2-5; 7 nucleotides line up with TRBD1. After removal of 6 bases from V and 0 bases from J, the junction contained 4 bases not matched to a gene. In germline, CDR1 is SGHNT, CDR2 YENEEA. The CDR3 covers 14 residues. The CDR3 DNA is TGTGCCAGCAGTCAGACAGGGTACCAAGAGACCCAGTACTTC. This translates into CASSQTGYQETQYF.

The V and J genes are TRBV3-1 (or the pseudogene TRBV3-2) and TRBJ1-5; D may be TRBD1 (5 bases). This CDR3 region has 17 residues. Per the germline V gene, CDR1 is LGHDT and CDR2 is YNNKEL (reference sequence). The ends were cut back, 1 base at V and 6 bases at J, with 19 bases in the middle. CDR3 bases: TGTGCCAGCAGCCAAGGATCAGGAGTGGCTAGGGGTCAGCCCCAGCATTTT. This translates into CASSQGSGVARGQPQHF.

The chain couples TRBV7-3 to TRBJ2-3, with 11 bases that match TRBD2. The CDR3 totals 15 residues. Trimming cost V 5 bases and J 4 bases; bases outside gene matches: 5. Germline CDR1 SGHTA, CDR2 FQGTGA. The CDR3 region is CASSPGLAVSDTQYF. DNA for the CDR3: TGTGCCAGCAGCCCGGGACTAGCGGTTTCAGATACGCAGTATTTT.

The CDR3 sequence: CASSSYSGGNQPQHF. In DNA, the CDR3 is TGTGCCAGCAGCTCGTACTCAGGGGGCAATCAGCCCCAGCATTTT. The chain links TRBV7-2 to TRBJ1-5; tentatively, D is TRBD1 (6 bases). Germline values: CDR1 SGHTA, CDR2 FQGNSA. V was trimmed by 4 bases and J by 2 bases, leaving 12 bases between them. This CDR3 region has 15 residues.

The rearrangement links TRBV4-1 to TRBJ2-7, with D perhaps matching TRBD2 (6 bases). Trimming pared 11 bases from V and 1 base from J, leaving 9 bases between. The CDR3 is 11 residues long. The germline CDR1 and CDR2 sequences are MGHRA and YSYEKL. The CDR3 loop reads CAGGPSYEQYF. The CDR3 DNA follows: TGCGCCGGAGGGCCTTCCTACGAGCAGTACTTC.

The rearrangement joins TRBV7-3 to TRBJ1-1; possible D gene TRBD1, 5 bases. The ends were cut back, 2 bases at V and 7 bases at J, with 11 bases in the middle. The CDR3 has 13 residues. Germline V gene lookup returns CDR1 SGHTA and CDR2 FQGTGA. The DNA for the CDR3 is TGTGCCAGCAGCTTATATATACAGGATGAAGCTTTCTTT. The encoded protein is CASSLYIQDEAFF.

The rearrangement links TRBV20-1 to TRBJ2-3; D is undetermined. Germline loops: CDR1 DFQATT, CDR2 SNEGSKA (reference sequence). Trimming pared 2 bases from V and 6 bases from J, leaving 3 bases between. The CDR3 length is 10 residues. The CDR3 DNA is TGCAGTGCTAGATCGGATACGCAGTATTTT. Translating it yields CSARSDTQYF.

J is TRBJ1-2 and V is TRBV24-1; tentatively, D is TRBD1 (5 bases). V dropped 3 bases and J dropped 2 bases, with 18 bases sitting between them. The CDR3 has 17 residues. Looked up from germline, CDR1 is KGHDR and CDR2 is SFDVKD. CDR3 nucleotides: TGTGCCACCAGTGATGGGTCGACAGCAAAACTAAACTATGGCTACACCTTC. It translates to CATSDGSTAKLNYGYTF.

This clone was recorded only once. The rearrangement joins TRBV19 to TRBJ1-2, with 7 nucleotides matching TRBD1. CDR1 LNHDA and CDR2 SQIVND come from the germline V gene (reference sequence). There are 15 residues in the CDR3. The V gene end was trimmed by 7 bases and the J gene end by 8 bases; junction bases not matched to a gene: 16. The CDR3 sequence: CASTPSGTVSMGYTF. The CDR3 DNA sequence: TGTGCCAGTACCCCCTCGGGGACAGTCTCTATGGGCTACACCTTC.

The chain recombines TRBV28 with TRBJ2-1; tentatively, D is TRBD2 (5 bases). Germline CDR1 reads MDHEN; CDR2 reads SYDVKM. CDR3 length: 16 residues. Trimming took off 5 bases at V and 0 bases at J, with 14 bases between the two ends. CDR3 in DNA: TGTGCCAGCAGTCCTAGCCCCGCCTTCTCCTACAATGAGCAGTTCTTC. Protein sequence: CASSPSPAFSYNEQFF.

This chain links TRBV3-1 (or the pseudogene TRBV3-2) with TRBJ2-1; TRBD1 is a possible D gene (6 bases). This CDR3 comprises 14 residues. The germline V gene has CDR1 LGHDT and CDR2 YNNKEL (reference sequence). Trimming pared 2 bases from V and 5 bases from J, leaving 10 bases between. CDR3 residues: CASSQLGQNNEQFF. The CDR3 DNA is TGTGCCAGCAGCCAACTCGGACAGAACAATGAGCAGTTCTTC.

This chain links TRBV30 with TRBJ1-5, with unresolved D. The V gene's germline CDR1 is GTSNPN and CDR2 SVGIG (reference sequence). The V end was cut by 0 bases, the J end by 7 bases, with 7 bases between. The CDR3 extends over 12 amino acids. The CDR3, as DNA: TGTGCCTGGAGTGTGAGTATCCAGCCCCAGCATTTT. The encoded protein is CAWSVSIQPQHF.